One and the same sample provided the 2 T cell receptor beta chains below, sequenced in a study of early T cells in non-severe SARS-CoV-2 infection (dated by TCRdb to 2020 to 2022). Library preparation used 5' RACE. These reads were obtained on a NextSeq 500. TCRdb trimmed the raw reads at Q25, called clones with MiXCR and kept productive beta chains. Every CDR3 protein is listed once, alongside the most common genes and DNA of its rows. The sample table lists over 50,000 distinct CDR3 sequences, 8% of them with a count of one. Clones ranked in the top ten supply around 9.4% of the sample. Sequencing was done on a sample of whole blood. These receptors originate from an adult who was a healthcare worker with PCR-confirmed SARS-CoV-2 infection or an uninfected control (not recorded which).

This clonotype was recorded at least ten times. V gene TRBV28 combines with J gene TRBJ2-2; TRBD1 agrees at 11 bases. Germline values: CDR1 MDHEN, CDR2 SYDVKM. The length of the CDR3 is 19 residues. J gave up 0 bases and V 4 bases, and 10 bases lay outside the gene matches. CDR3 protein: CASSSSGQGASSNTGELFF. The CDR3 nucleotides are TGTGCCAGCAGTTCCTCCGGACAGGGGGCTTCCTCGAACACCGGGGAGCTGTTTTTT.

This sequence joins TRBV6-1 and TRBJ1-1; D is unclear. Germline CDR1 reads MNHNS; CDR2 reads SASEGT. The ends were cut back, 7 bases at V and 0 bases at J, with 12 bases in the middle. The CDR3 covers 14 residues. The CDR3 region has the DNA TGTGCCAGCACCTTACCTACCTTGAACACTGAAGCTTTCTTT. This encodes CASTLPTLNTEAFF.